The 14 T cell receptor beta chains presented below share a single source sample, sequenced in a study of pediatric ulcerative colitis. The rectum was sampled with one to two pinch biopsies at colonoscopy. Data came from immunoSEQ multiplex PCR; TCRdb stores just in-frame clones and leaves some out. The sample shows around 20,000 clones, nearly 75% of them seen only once. The source material was gut tissue. These receptors came from a boy under 18 with moderate ulcerative colitis.

By sample fraction, this clone is medium-sized (0.01 to 0.1%). The chain combines TRBV7-8 with TRBJ2-1; tentatively, D is TRBD1 (6 bases). The CDR3 extends over 12 amino acids. V shed 5 bases and J shed 10 bases, with 12 bases lying between them. From germline, CDR1 is SGHVS and CDR2 FQNEAQ. CDR3 bases: TGTGCCAGCAGCCCCTCAGGACAGGAGCAGTTCTTC. The encoded protein is CASSPSGQEQFF.

This chain joins TRBV5-1 and TRBJ2-1; the match to TRBD1 covers 12 bases. CDR1 and CDR2 from the germline V gene are SGHRS and YFSETQ. The CDR3 is 19 residues long. The V and J ends lost 1 base and 4 bases, in that order; junction bases with no gene match: 12. Here the CDR3 reads CASSLRGWGTGGPYNEQFF. The CDR3, as DNA: TGCGCCAGCAGCTTGCGGGGTTGGGGGACAGGGGGCCCATACAATGAGCAGTTCTTC.

The chain employs TRBV2 and TRBJ2-5; no reliable D call. Deletions cut 8 bases from V and 5 bases from J, with 9 bases between. Germline CDR1 and CDR2: SNHLY and FYNNEI. CDR3 length: 11 residues. CDR3 residues: CASLFGETQYF. CDR3 DNA: TGTGCCAGCCTTTTTGGGGAGACCCAGTACTTC.

The chain is built from TRBV30 and TRBJ1-4; D is possibly TRBD1 (6 bases). CDR3 length: 15 residues. The germline gives CDR1 GTSNPN, CDR2 SVGIG (reference sequence). Trimming shortened V by 0 bases and J by 5 bases, and 13 bases separated the two germline ends. The CDR3 here is CAWSVGGARNEKLFF. DNA of the CDR3: TGTGCCTGGAGTGTTGGGGGGGCGCGGAATGAAAAACTGTTTTTT.

This chain connects TRBV2 to TRBJ1-4; unclear D gene. This CDR3 region has 14 residues. CDR1 is SNHLY and CDR2 is FYNNEI in the germline V gene. The V end was cut by 8 bases, the J end by 5 bases, with 15 bases between. The CDR3 sequence: CASSLSSANEKLFF. The CDR3 nucleotides read TGTGCCAGCTCGCTTAGCAGCGCGAATGAAAAACTGTTTTTT. The complete variable domain, with remaining parts taken from reference TRBV2 and TRBJ1-4, reads EPEVTQTPSHQVTQMGQEVILRCVPISNHLYFYWYRQILGQKVEFLVSFYNNEISEKSEIFDDQFSVERPDGSNFTLKIRSTKLEDSAMYFCASSLSSANEKLFFGSGTQLSVL.

This chain links TRBV6-1 with TRBJ2-7; the D gene is possibly TRBD2 (6 bases). V gave up 5 bases and J gave up 2 bases, with 13 bases separating them. Germline loops: CDR1 MNHNS, CDR2 SASEGT. The CDR3 totals 14 residues. The CDR3 nucleotides read TGTGCCAGCAGTAGCCGCGGGATTACCTACGAGCAGTACTTC. As protein: CASSSRGITYEQYF.

The chain carries TRBV6-5 and TRBJ2-3; perhaps D is TRBD1 or TRBD2 (5 bases each). V gave up 4 bases and J gave up 2 bases, with 16 bases separating them. The CDR3 consists of 16 residues. In germline, CDR1 is MNHEY, CDR2 SVGAGI. CDR3: CASSSFRDLSTDTQYF. CDR3 DNA sequence: TGTGCCAGCAGTTCCTTTCGGGACCTTTCCACAGATACGCAGTATTTT.

This clone was picked up one time. The chain combines TRBV5-4 with TRBJ1-3; D gene uncertain. Germline V gene sequence: CDR1 SGHNT, CDR2 YYREEE (reference sequence). V was trimmed by 4 bases and J by 0 bases, leaving 14 bases between them. This CDR3 is 16 amino acids long. CDR3 in DNA: TGTGCCAGCAGCCCGCAAGAGAATTCCTCTGGAAACACCATATATTTT. This gives the protein CASSPQENSSGNTIYF.

The chain couples TRBV19 to TRBJ2-1, with 8 bases matching TRBD2. Unmatched junction bases numbered 0, after V lost 4 bases and J lost 4 bases. Germline V lookup: CDR1 LNHDA, CDR2 SQIVND (reference sequence). The CDR3 is 13 amino acids. The CDR3 sequence is CASSRLAYNEQFF. The CDR3 DNA reads as TGTGCCAGTAGTAGACTAGCGTACAATGAGCAGTTCTTC.

The chain uses TRBV30 and TRBJ1-4; D is possibly TRBD1 (5 bases). The germline V and J ends were trimmed by 2 bases and 2 bases, with 18 bases remaining between them. CDR3 length equals 17 residues. The germline gives CDR1 GTSNPN, CDR2 SVGIG (reference sequence). The CDR3 bases are TGTGCCTGGAGTCCAAGGGGTTCGGGGCGGACTAATGAAAAACTGTTTTTT. It encodes CAWSPRGSGRTNEKLFF.

This clone came up a few times. This chain connects TRBV6-1 to TRBJ2-1, with 8 bases fitting TRBD2. The CDR3 covers 13 residues. Germline V gives CDR1 MNHNS, CDR2 SASEGT. J was trimmed by 4 bases and V by 7 bases; bases with no gene match: 3. The CDR3 DNA sequence: TGTGCCAGCAACGGGGGGGCTTACAATGAGCAGTTCTTC. Translated, it gives CASNGGAYNEQFF.

This chain uses TRBV11-3 with TRBJ2-1; the match to TRBD2 covers 9 bases. With V trimmed by 5 bases and J by 8 bases, 13 bases remained unmatched. The germline gives CDR1 SGHNT, CDR2 YENEEA. The length of the CDR3 is 16 residues. The CDR3 loop reads CASSKRAGGLSDEQFF. In DNA, the CDR3 is TGTGCCAGCAGCAAGAGAGCGGGAGGTCTTTCGGATGAGCAGTTCTTC.

This clone was seen only once. The V gene is TRBV21-1, the J gene TRBJ1-1; the table assigns TRBD1, which was not confirmed against the DNA. TRBV21-1 is listed as a pseudogene. The CDR3 sequence is 11 residues long. The CDR3 DNA reads as TGTGCCAGCAGTCGAAACAGGGGGGCTTTCTTT. Amino acid sequence: CASSRNRGAFF.

The V gene is TRBV10-3, the J gene TRBJ2-7; tentative D call: TRBD1 (6 bases). There are 12 residues in the CDR3. The V gene's germline CDR1 is ENHRY and CDR2 SYGVKD. Trimming shortened V by 4 bases and J by 6 bases, and 10 bases separated the two germline ends. The CDR3 loop reads CAISASGAEQYF. The CDR3 coding sequence is TGTGCCATCAGTGCCTCAGGGGCCGAGCAGTACTTC.